This T cell receptor (beta chain) was identified in a study of shared clonotypes between healthy human individuals (TCRdb year 2020). As for the study more broadly: The cohort included a few men and a couple of women between 18 and 49 years of age. For each donor, CD4 naive and CD4 memory were each run on three plates, CD8 naive on two plates, and CD8 memory on one plate. Blood TCR repertoires of five healthy adults were deeply sequenced to estimate repertoire size and the extent of clonotype sharing between individuals. Different laboratories and diverse techniques were used to prepare libraries and sequence TCR repertoires, to increase sequencing depth and limit assay-specific biases. Per donor, leukapheresis produced somewhere between about 0.9 and 9 billion PBMCs.

Summary of the overall study and its limitations: Larger estimated clonotype richness was generally found for naive subsets than for memory subsets. When a handful of donors were compared, the shared fraction of clonotypes was 5% to 6.5% for naive CD4, 3.5% to 4% for naive CD8, 2.3% for memory CD4, and less than 0.5% for memory CD8. Because the study included a small number of donors, the genetic and exposure-history diversity represented was limited. Only blood was sampled, and tissue TCR repertoires likely differ from those in blood. Compared with non-shared clonotypes, clonotypes shared by all four sorted-subset donors had higher generation probabilities. Pairwise subsampling led to the expectation that sequencing depth would affect the degree of clonotype sharing among donors. Rarefaction of sorted-subset datasets indicated incomplete sequencing despite the large sequencing depth.

Reading from cysteine to phenylalanine, the CDR3 counts 12 amino acids. Kept here is only the CDR3 DNA, which spans 36 bases and is read in frame from base 1. CDR1 SGDLS and CDR2 YYNGEE are derived from the germline V gene. V gives up 2 bases and J gives up 6 bases, and the segment between their germline ends measures 8 bases. The donors were healthy, HIV-negative adults who had no recently reported acute infections or vaccinations. Every donor was a Caucasian adult living in Nashville, Tennessee, USA. CD4+ T cells were enriched by magnetic negative selection, after which naive cells were positively selected on CD45RA and the negative fraction was taken as the memory subset. Blood was collected by leukapheresis, and PBMCs were isolated by Ficoll-Histopaque density gradient centrifugation and then cryopreserved in liquid nitrogen vapor phase. Purity and quantity of every magnetically sorted T cell population were checked by analytical flow cytometry. Genomic DNA was isolated from each sorted fraction and quantified by UV absorbance on a Nanodrop 2000c.

Using the deep immunoSEQ assay, TCR CDR3 regions were amplified from genomic DNA by multiplex PCR. Extracted genomic DNA from each cell subset was distributed evenly across all wells of several immunoSEQ 96-well plates, and each plate was treated as a replicate. For sorted subsets, approximately 210 ng of genomic DNA, equivalent to around 31,000 T cell genomes, went into each replicate PCR. Purified libraries were measured with a Qubit 3.0 fluorometer, size-checked on a Bioanalyzer 2100, and measured again with the KAPA Library Quantification kit. Each immunoSEQ 96-well plate was sequenced on its own single-read 150-cycle Illumina NextSeq 550 flow cell. As for the original processing: Because the immunoSEQ output held only junctional sequences and lacked quality scores, the filtering could not match the filtering applied to full-length reads. To assign V/J genes and CDR3, sequences were annotated against IMGT germline references using PyIR, a Python wrapper for IgBLAST v1.9. Reads were filtered out if the reads had weak V/J assignments (E-value above 1e-6), no CDR3, stop codons, out-of-frame junctions, or ambiguous translated residues. A V3J clonotype was defined by an identical inferred V gene, J gene, and CDR3 amino acid sequence. The percentage overlap between two repertoires was calculated by dividing the number of shared unique clonotypes by the size of the smaller repertoire. RTK rarefaction, the Chao1 estimator, and Recon v2.1 estimates of unobserved clonotypes were used to assess repertoire richness. Generation probabilities were computed with OLGA for all TCRbeta clonotypes obtained by the gDNA method from four donors. TCRdb mirrors the immuneACCESS table, restricted to in-frame sequences. Some clones are absent from its copies; in checked studies, under half trace to an unresolved V gene, and the reason for the others is unknown. V, J and clone size derive from that table, while D and trimming were established from the DNA sequence. Within this sample are hundreds of thousands of clones, with more than 70% of them counted one time only. The ten largest clones take up roughly 1.9% of the sample.

Notes on this clone: Its binding antigen is unknown. No base-level quality is on record; no much larger clone is a single base apart. The sample carries other DNA sequences with the same CDR3.

The chain is assembled from TRBV9 and TRBJ1-2, with a weak D call of TRBD1 (6 bases match). This receptor was obtained from a woman in her 30s in good health. The sequenced material came from memory CD4+ T cells sorted from blood. This specimen's cell subset or site label, per the study, means: CD45RA-negative fraction. The CDR3 region reads CASSVDRNGYTF. The sequence in DNA is TGTGCCAGCAGCGTTGACAGGAATGGCTACACCTTC.